What follows is one TCR beta chain and its context. What it binds is not known. This CDR3 spans 19 amino acids. This specimen belongs to a study of T cell responses to AZD1222 COVID-19 vaccine. General study results and limits: Close to half of all spike-specific TCRs reportedly target regions of the variants that are unmutated. White British ancestry dominated among donors, who included more females, and clonal diversity was possibly underestimated. Two AZD1222 administrations were followed by greater Spike-specific TCR breadth and depth. All repertoire sampling was performed exclusively after the peak T cell response.

TCRdb's table, derived via immunoSEQ multiplex PCR, lists solely in-frame clones and lacks some. The data contain roughly 180,000 clones, around 86% of them singletons. The source of this sequence is an adult in good health. The sample in question was peripheral blood, obtained on day 0 of MenACWY control vaccination. V is TRBV21-1 and J is TRBJ1-1; TRBD1 reflects the table's D call only, with no check against the DNA. TRBV21-1 is a pseudogene segment. In DNA, the CDR3 is TGTGCCAGCAGCAAAGTCCACCCCCGGGGCCAGGGGGAGAACACTGAAGCTTTCTTT. Amino acid sequence: CASSKVHPRGQGENTEAFF.